The 26 T cell receptor beta chains given below trace back to one sample, sequenced in a study of T cell responses to AZD1222 COVID-19 vaccine. Sequencing was performed with immunoSEQ multiplex PCR; in TCRdb, only in-frame clones are kept and a portion is missing. This sample has 100,000 to 140,000 clones, with about 85% found just once. This material consisted of peripheral blood, taken on day 0 of AZD1222 vaccination. These receptor sequences come from an adult in good health.

V and J are TRBV18 and TRBJ1-5; no reliable D call. The CDR3 has 13 amino acids. Looked up from germline, CDR1 is KGHSH and CDR2 is LQKENI. The V and J ends lost 3 bases and 6 bases respectively, with 9 bases between them. The CDR3 DNA follows: TGTGCCAGCTCACCGCGGGAGGGTCAGCCCCAGCATTTT. Translated, it gives CASSPREGQPQHF.

This clone showed up just once. The gene calls are TRBV30 and TRBJ2-3, with D perhaps matching TRBD2 (5 bases). Germline lookup yields CDR1 GTSNPN and CDR2 SVGIG (reference sequence). The CDR3 runs to 14 residues. The V end lost 5 bases, the J end lost 2 bases, and 14 bases lay between the germline ends. The CDR3 DNA follows: TGTGCCTGGCGGAGGTACCGCCTCACAGATACGCAGTATTTT. This sequence encodes CAWRRYRLTDTQYF.

This clone was picked up a small number of times. The chain combines TRBV10-3 with TRBJ1-2; TRBD1 might be the D (5 bases). The CDR3 length is 13 residues. Trimming took 7 bases from V and 8 from J, leaving 17 bases between them. Germline lookup yields CDR1 ENHRY and CDR2 SYGVKD. CDR3 residues: CAIIEDSSAGYTF. CDR3 nucleotide sequence: TGTGCCATCATAGAAGACAGTTCAGCCGGCTACACCTTC.

The chain has TRBV3-1 (or the pseudogene TRBV3-2) and TRBJ2-7; D call uncertain. This CDR3 is built from 14 residues. CDR1 and CDR2 from the germline V gene are LGHDT and YNNKEL (reference sequence). V dropped 0 bases and J dropped 3 bases, with 9 bases sitting between them. This chain's CDR3 is CASSQDGSLYEQYF. In DNA form, the CDR3 reads TGTGCCAGCAGCCAAGATGGGTCCCTCTACGAGCAGTACTTC.

J is TRBJ1-4 and V is TRBV4-2; D is ambiguous. This CDR3 comprises 13 residues. The V end lost 3 bases, the J end lost 8 bases, and 10 bases lay between the germline ends. The germline gives CDR1 LGHNA, CDR2 YNFKEQ. Written as DNA, the CDR3 is TGTGCCAGCAGCCAGGGAAGAGGGGAAAAACTGTTTTTT. Encoded protein: CASSQGRGEKLFF.

The rearrangement joins TRBV19 to TRBJ1-5, with 7 bases matching TRBD1. Germline CDR1 reads LNHDA; CDR2 reads SQIVND (reference sequence). The CDR3 loop spans 15 amino acids. J was trimmed by 4 bases and V by 9 bases; bases with no gene match: 12. DNA of the CDR3: TGTGCCAGCTGTTGGGGGCCAGGGGGAAATCAGCCCCAGCATTTT. Translating gives CASCWGPGGNQPQHF. The full variable domain, with the rest looked up from reference TRBV19 and TRBJ1-5, is DGGITQSPKYLFRKEGQNVTLSCEQNLNHDAMYWYRQDPGQGLRLIYYSQIVNDFQKGDIAEGYSVSREKKESFPLTVTSAQKNPTAFYLCASCWGPGGNQPQHFGDGTRLSIL.

The chain carries TRBV10-3 and TRBJ1-1; D uncertain. The germline CDR1 and CDR2 sequences are ENHRY and SYGVKD. The CDR3 covers 14 residues. V lost 4 bases and J lost 5, with 14 bases in between. The CDR3, as DNA: TGTGCCATCAGTGCTCCTCACATGGGGACTGAAGCTTTCTTT. Amino acids: CAISAPHMGTEAFF.

This clone was counted a few times. This sequence joins TRBV15 and TRBJ2-5; 9 positions agree with TRBD1. CDR3 length equals 15 residues. V was clipped by 4 bases and J by 5 bases; unmatched bases: 8. CDR1 is LNHNV, CDR2 YYDKDF, per germline (reference sequence). The CDR3 nucleotides are TGTGCCACCAGCACGGCTACAGGGGGCGGGGAGACCCAGTACTTC. It translates to CATSTATGGGETQYF.

This chain uses TRBV9 with TRBJ1-3, with D perhaps matching TRBD1 (5 bases). The ends were cut back, 4 bases at V and 1 base at J, with 15 bases in the middle. Germline CDR1 and CDR2: SGDLS and YYNGEE. This CDR3 spans 16 amino acids. The CDR3 reads CASSPWDLGSGNTIYF. CDR3 sequence (DNA): TGTGCCAGCAGCCCGTGGGACCTGGGGTCTGGAAACACCATATATTTT.

V and J are TRBV18 and TRBJ1-2, with 8 bases that match TRBD1. This CDR3 has 13 amino acids. J gave up 8 bases and V 4 bases, and 6 bases lay outside the gene matches. Germline assignment: CDR1 KGHSH and CDR2 LQKENI. The CDR3 protein is CASSQPTGDGYTF. The DNA of the CDR3 is TGTGCCAGCTCACAACCGACAGGGGACGGCTACACCTTC.

V usage is TRBV9 and J usage is TRBJ2-5, with D possibly matching TRBD2 (6 bases). Germline-derived CDR1 and CDR2 are SGDLS and YYNGEE. V gave up 6 bases and J gave up 4 bases, with 19 bases separating them. The CDR3 spans 15 residues. CDR3 coding DNA: TGTGCCAGCACCCCGGTAGGAGGGAATACAGAGACCCAGTACTTC. It codes for CASTPVGGNTETQYF.

This rearrangement joins TRBV7-2 to TRBJ2-3; 7 bases match TRBD2. The CDR3 spans 12 residues. V shed 3 bases, J shed 14 bases, and the junction held 8 bases outside the gene matches. Germline V CDR1 and CDR2: SGHTA, FQGNSA. CDR3 sequence (DNA): TGTGCCAGCAGCTTGGCCGGGACTACCCTGTATTTT. The encoded protein is CASSLAGTTLYF.

The chain is built from TRBV27 and TRBJ1-4; the D gene is possibly TRBD1 (5 bases). The CDR3 loop spans 16 amino acids. V lost 4 bases and J 2 bases, leaving 14 bases between the germline ends. Germline CDR1 and CDR2: MNHEY and SMNVEV (reference sequence). The CDR3 loop is CASSWRGASTNEKLFF. The CDR3 DNA reads as TGTGCCAGCAGTTGGAGAGGGGCGTCGACTAATGAAAAACTGTTTTTT.

The V and J genes are TRBV7-2 and TRBJ1-5; D not certain. Looked up from germline, CDR1 is SGHTA and CDR2 is FQGNSA. Trimming cost V 5 bases and J 4 bases, with 15 bases left between them. CDR3 size: 15 residues. DNA for the CDR3: TGTGCCAGCAGCCCTAGAGGCTTTGGAAATCAGCCCCAGCATTTT. Protein sequence: CASSPRGFGNQPQHF. Complete variable domain (other parts from reference TRBV7-2 and TRBJ1-5): GAGVSQSPSNKVTEKGKDVELRCDPISGHTALYWYRQSLGQGLEFLIYFQGNSAPDKSGLPSDRFSAERTGGSVSTLTIQRTQQEDSAVYLCASSPRGFGNQPQHFGDGTRLSIL.

The chain has TRBV5-1 and TRBJ2-7, with 8 nucleotides matching TRBD1. The trim removed 2 bases at V and 2 bases at J, leaving 3 bases unmatched. Germline assignment: CDR1 SGHRS and CDR2 YFSETQ. The CDR3 spans 14 residues. The CDR3 sequence is CASSLGQGAYEQYF. The DNA of the CDR3 is TGCGCCAGCAGCTTAGGACAGGGAGCCTACGAGCAGTACTTC. The full variable domain, its missing parts supplied by reference TRBV5-1 and TRBJ2-7, is KAGVTQTPRYLIKTRGQQVTLSCSPISGHRSVSWYQQTPGQGLQFLFEYFSETQRNKGNFPGRFSGRQFSNSRSEMNVSTLELGDSALYLCASSLGQGAYEQYFGPGTRLTVT.

V gene TRBV30 combines with J gene TRBJ1-5, with 9 bases matching TRBD1. Trimming took 1 base from V and 3 from J; bases not matched to a gene: 4. CDR3 size: 15 residues. CDR1 is GTSNPN, CDR2 SVGIG, per germline (reference sequence). The CDR3 DNA sequence: TGTGCCTGGAGTGGGGGACAGGGACCCAATCAGCCCCAGCATTTT. This gives the protein CAWSGGQGPNQPQHF.

The chain is built from TRBV19 and TRBJ2-2; 14 bases line up with TRBD2. Germline lookup yields CDR1 LNHDA and CDR2 SQIVND (reference sequence). This CDR3 comprises 14 residues. J was trimmed by 8 bases and V by 11 bases; bases with no gene match: 7. Here the CDR3 reads CAARLAGGLGELFF. Here the CDR3 DNA reads TGTGCCGCTCGACTAGCGGGGGGGCTGGGGGAGCTGTTTTTT. The full variable domain, its missing parts supplied by reference TRBV19 and TRBJ2-2, is DGGITQSPKYLFRKEGQNVTLSCEQNLNHDAMYWYRQDPGQGLRLIYYSQIVNDFQKGDIAEGYSVSREKKESFPLTVTSAQKNPTAFYLCAARLAGGLGELFFGEGSRLTVL.

V and J are TRBV9 and TRBJ2-7; 7 bases align to TRBD2. The CDR3 contains 14 residues. The germline gives CDR1 SGDLS, CDR2 YYNGEE. Trimming cost V 0 bases and J 7 bases; bases outside gene matches: 7. The CDR3 bases are TGTGCCAGCAGCGTAGCGGGAGGACGAACTGAGCAGTACTTC. Its protein is CASSVAGGRTEQYF.

This clone has only one observation. The genes are TRBV5-4 and TRBJ1-1, with D perhaps TRBD1 (6 bases). Germline V gene sequence: CDR1 SGHNT, CDR2 YYREEE (reference sequence). The CDR3 has 14 residues. V shed 1 base and J shed 3 bases, with 10 bases lying between them. CDR3 amino acids: CASSLSRGDTEAFF. The CDR3 coding sequence is TGTGCCAGCAGCTTGAGCAGGGGTGACACTGAAGCTTTCTTT.

The chain employs TRBV6-1 and TRBJ1-2, with a possible D match to TRBD1 (5 bases). Between the trimmed V and J ends, which lost 1 base and 7 bases, there was a span of 16 bases. The CDR3 spans 15 residues. Germline V CDR1 and CDR2: MNHNS, SASEGT. CDR3 region: CASSEVILGGRGYTF. Written as DNA, the CDR3 is TGTGCCAGCAGTGAAGTCATCCTGGGGGGACGTGGCTACACCTTC.

This chain connects TRBV27 to TRBJ1-2; D gene ambiguous. CDR1 and CDR2 from the germline V gene are MNHEY and SMNVEV (reference sequence). V was trimmed by 8 bases and J by 6 bases, leaving 16 bases between them. The CDR3 has 13 amino acids. DNA of the CDR3: TGTGCCAGCTCCGGGGTCCCTAGGGATGGCTACACCTTC. Its translation is CASSGVPRDGYTF.

V is TRBV4-3 and J is TRBJ2-2; no clear D gene. Germline V gives CDR1 LGHNA, CDR2 YSLEER. Between the trimmed V and J ends, which lost 0 bases and 3 bases, there was a span of 5 bases. The CDR3 has 14 amino acids. This CDR3 reads CASSQEWDTGELFF. CDR3 DNA: TGCGCCAGCAGCCAAGAATGGGACACCGGGGAGCTGTTTTTT.

V usage is TRBV7-2 and J usage is TRBJ1-3; 7 bases are a match to TRBD1. There are 14 residues in the CDR3. V gave up 3 bases and J gave up 8 bases; unmatched junction bases: 7. Germline CDR1 and CDR2: SGHTA and FQGNSA. CDR3 region: CASSLDRLLDTIYF. The CDR3 region has the DNA TGTGCCAGCAGCTTGGACAGGCTGTTGGACACCATATATTTT.

This chain connects TRBV7-9 to TRBJ1-3, with TRBD1 matching over 9 bases. V dropped 5 bases and J dropped 3; count of bases not matched to a gene: 5. Germline V gene data show CDR1 as SEHNR and CDR2 as FQNEAQ (reference sequence). The CDR3 consists of 15 residues. The CDR3 region has the DNA TGTGCCAGCAGCCCTCGACAGGGGGATGGAAACACCATATATTTT. Translated, it gives CASSPRQGDGNTIYF.

This chain joins TRBV2 and TRBJ2-7; D might be TRBD1 (5 bases). Trimming removed 0 bases from V and 4 bases from J, with 10 bases in between. The CDR3 is made up of 14 amino acids. From germline, CDR1 is SNHLY and CDR2 FYNNEI. CDR3 amino acids: CASSEAPGRYEQYF. The DNA of the CDR3 is TGTGCCAGCAGTGAAGCTCCAGGGCGTTACGAGCAGTACTTC.

This chain links TRBV5-1 with TRBJ1-2; D is undetermined. V was trimmed by 2 bases and J by 0 bases, leaving 11 bases between them. The CDR3 loop spans 15 amino acids. Germline V gene sequence: CDR1 SGHRS, CDR2 YFSETQ. The CDR3 region has the DNA TGCGCCAGCAGCTTAGCGCCCCCTTCTAACTATGGCTACACCTTC. It specifies CASSLAPPSNYGYTF.